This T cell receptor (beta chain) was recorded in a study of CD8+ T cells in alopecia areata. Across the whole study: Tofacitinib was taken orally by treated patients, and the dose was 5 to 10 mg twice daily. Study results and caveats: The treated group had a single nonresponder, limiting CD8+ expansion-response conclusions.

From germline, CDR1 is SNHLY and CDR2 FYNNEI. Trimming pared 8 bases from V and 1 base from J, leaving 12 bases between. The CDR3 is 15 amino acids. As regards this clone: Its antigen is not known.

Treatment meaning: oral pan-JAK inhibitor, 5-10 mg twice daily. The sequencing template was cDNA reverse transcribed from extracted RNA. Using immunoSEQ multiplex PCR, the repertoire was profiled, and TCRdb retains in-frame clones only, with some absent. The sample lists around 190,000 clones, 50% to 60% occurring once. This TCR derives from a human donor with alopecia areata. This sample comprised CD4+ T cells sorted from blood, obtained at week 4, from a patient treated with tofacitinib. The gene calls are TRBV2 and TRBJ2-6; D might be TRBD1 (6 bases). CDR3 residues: CASSLGGSGANVLTF. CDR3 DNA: TGTGCCAGCTCCTTAGGGGGATCTGGGGCCAACGTCCTGACTTTC.